The entry below gives a single T cell receptor beta chain sequence along with its context. This clonotype showed up just a few times. The antigen it binds to is not known. The input lacks base qualities; no much larger clone sits a single base away. This sample is part of a study of T-cell memory formation after mild COVID-19 (dated by TCRdb to the early 2020s). Study-level background: TCR sequence clusters from the two donors were found to be largely donor specific. T-cell clones expanding and contracting after mild COVID-19 in two donors were tracked by longitudinal TCRalpha and TCRbeta repertoire sequencing. The cohort comprised two young, previously healthy adult volunteers, one female and one male. On the study overall, not on this receptor specifically: SARS-CoV-2 specificity was not confirmed for the second-wave clones peaking on day 37. Contracting CD4+ clones were located mainly in the CM and EM memory subsets, whereas CD8+ clones were found to be enriched in EMRA. Some responding clones were detected in pre-infection memory, which suggested that pre-existing cross-reactive memory T cells had joined the SARS-CoV-2 response. Clones that contracted from day 15 to 85 showed balanced CD4/CD8 phenotypes, whereas a second wave of clones that expanded from day 15 to 37 leaned towards CD4+. Only a couple of mild cases were covered by the study, and larger cohorts that include severe cases with pre-infection samples were considered necessary.

Between the V and J ends, shortened by 7 bases and 4 bases respectively, the junction contains 2 bases. Taken from the germline V gene (reference sequence), the CDR1 and CDR2 loops are SGHNT and YYREEE. The cysteine opens and the phenylalanine closes a CDR3 of 9 amino acids. The sequence is cut down to CDR3 DNA, 27 bases in frame from base 1. Ficoll-Paque density gradient centrifugation was the method used to isolate PBMCs. For sequencing, an Illumina NovaSeq 6000 was employed. TCRalpha and TCRbeta cDNA libraries were built by 5'RACE with constant-segment primers, adding sample barcodes and unique molecular identifiers. RNA was extracted from every sample with Trizol reagent. The libraries were amplified in two PCR steps, and the second step added a second sample barcode and Illumina TruSeq adapters. Libraries were sequenced on an Illumina NovaSeq with 2 x 150 bp paired-end reads. Under the source paper's analysis protocol: Reads were demultiplexed and collapsed into UMI-guided consensus sequences with migec v1.2.7. Using mixcr v2.1.11, UMI consensuses were aligned to TRA and TRB V and J templates and then assembled into clonotypes. Clonotypes were classified as expanded or contracted when called significant by both edgeR and NoisET, with noise models trained on biological replicates. edgeR calls used a false discovery rate-adjusted p below 0.01 and a log2 fold-change threshold of 1. As an exploratory analysis of dynamics, PCA with hierarchical clustering was applied to max-normalized trajectories of the 1000 most abundant clonotypes. Separately sequenced CD4+ and CD8+ repertoires were used to assign the CD4 or CD8 phenotype of responding clones. TCRdb's own reprocessing of the public reads used fastp at Q25 and MiXCR and kept productive beta chains. Each CDR3 protein appears once, grouped with its most common genes and DNA. These V and J calls originate from TCRdb's pipeline instead of the authors' own analysis. The sample table shows under 300,000 distinct CDR3 sequences, and 8% to 9.5% are seen once. The biggest ten clones account for 20% to 25% of the sample.

The receptor chain draws on TRBV5-4 and TRBJ1-1; no D gene is confidently identified. The clonotype was recovered from a young man who had mild COVID-19 (a few samples of this study predate the infection). The sample titles of this study are shuffled in the database, so cell type and time point are left out; the donor was told from shared clones. Sequencing was done on a sample of PBMCs or a T cell subset sorted from them (not recorded which). The CDR3 protein: CASGTEAFF. The DNA reads TGTGCCAGCGGCACTGAAGCTTTCTTT. Supplemented by the reference TRBV5-4 and TRBJ1-1 proteins around the CDR3, the complete variable domain is ETGVTQSPTHLIKTRGQQVTLRCSSQSGHNTVSWYQQALGQGPQFIFQYYREEENGRGNFPPRFSGLQFPNYSSELNVNALELDDSALYLCASGTEAFFGQGTRLTVV.